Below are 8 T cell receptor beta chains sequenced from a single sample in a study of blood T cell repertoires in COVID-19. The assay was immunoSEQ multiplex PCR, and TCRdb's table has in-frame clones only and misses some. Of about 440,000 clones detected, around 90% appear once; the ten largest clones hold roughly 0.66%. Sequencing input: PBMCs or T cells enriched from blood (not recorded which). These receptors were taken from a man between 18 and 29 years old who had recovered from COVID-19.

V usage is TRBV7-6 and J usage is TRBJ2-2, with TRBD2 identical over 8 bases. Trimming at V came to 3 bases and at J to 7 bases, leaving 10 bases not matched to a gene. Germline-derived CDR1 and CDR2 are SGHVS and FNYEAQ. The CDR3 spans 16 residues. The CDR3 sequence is CASSFVQRELNGELFF. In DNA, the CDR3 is TGTGCCAGCAGCTTTGTGCAGCGGGAGCTAAACGGGGAGCTGTTTTTT.

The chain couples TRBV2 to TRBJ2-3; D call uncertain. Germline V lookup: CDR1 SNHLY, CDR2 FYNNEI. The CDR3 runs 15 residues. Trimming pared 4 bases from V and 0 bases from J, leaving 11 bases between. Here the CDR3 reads CASSVPGRSTDTQYF. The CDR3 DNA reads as TGTGCCAGCAGTGTGCCCGGCAGGAGCACAGATACGCAGTATTTT.

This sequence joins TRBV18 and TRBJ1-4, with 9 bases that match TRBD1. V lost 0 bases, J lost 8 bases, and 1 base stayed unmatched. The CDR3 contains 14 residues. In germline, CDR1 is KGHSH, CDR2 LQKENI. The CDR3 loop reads CASSPPGQGEKLFF. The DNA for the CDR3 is TGTGCCAGCTCACCACCCGGACAGGGGGAAAAACTGTTTTTT.

CDR3 nucleotide sequence: TGTGCTAGTGGTTTGGCCCGGGACAGGGGCGAGGTCGGCTACACCTTC. As protein: CASGLARDRGEVGYTF. The chain uses TRBV12-5 and TRBJ1-2; 10 bases are a match to TRBD1. This CDR3 spans 16 amino acids. Germline CDR1 and CDR2: LGHNT and FRNRAP. V shed 1 base and J 8 bases; nucleotides not matched to a gene: 10.

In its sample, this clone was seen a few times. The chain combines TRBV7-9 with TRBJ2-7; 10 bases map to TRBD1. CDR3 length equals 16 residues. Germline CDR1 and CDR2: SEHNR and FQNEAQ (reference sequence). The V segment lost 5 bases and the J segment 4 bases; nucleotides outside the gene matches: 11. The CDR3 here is CASSQTGGEFLYEQYF. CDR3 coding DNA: TGTGCCAGCAGCCAGACAGGGGGCGAATTTTTATACGAGCAGTACTTC.

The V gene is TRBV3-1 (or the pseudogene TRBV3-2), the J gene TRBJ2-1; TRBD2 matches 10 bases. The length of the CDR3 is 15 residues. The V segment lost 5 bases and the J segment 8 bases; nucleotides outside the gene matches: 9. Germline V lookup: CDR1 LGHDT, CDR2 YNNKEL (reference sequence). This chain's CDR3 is CASSFRAGGGHEQFF. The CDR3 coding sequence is TGTGCCAGCAGCTTTAGAGCGGGAGGGGGACATGAGCAGTTCTTC.

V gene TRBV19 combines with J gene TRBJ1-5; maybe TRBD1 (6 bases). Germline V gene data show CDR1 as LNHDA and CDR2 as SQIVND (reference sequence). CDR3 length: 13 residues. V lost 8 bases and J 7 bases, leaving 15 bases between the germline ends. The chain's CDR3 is CASAPGQFQPQHF. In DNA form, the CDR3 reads TGTGCCAGTGCACCCGGACAGTTCCAGCCCCAGCATTTT.

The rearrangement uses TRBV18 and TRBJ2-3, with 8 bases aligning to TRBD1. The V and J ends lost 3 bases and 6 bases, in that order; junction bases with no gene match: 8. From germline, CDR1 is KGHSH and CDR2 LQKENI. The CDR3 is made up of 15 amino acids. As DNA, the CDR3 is TGTGCCAGCTCACCTACAGGGGGTCCAGGCGATACGCAGTATTTT. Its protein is CASSPTGGPGDTQYF.